This TCR beta chain comes out of a study of beta chain features in type 1 diabetes. Expressed TCRB transcripts were sequenced because the isolated RNA had all been reverse transcribed beforehand. Profiled with immunoSEQ multiplex PCR; TCRdb holds only in-frame clones, not every one. The sample has under 950,000 clones, roughly 17% seen once; the top ten hold 0.023%. The CDR3 runs 16 residues. V was pared by 4 bases and J by 5 bases, with 20 bases between. Germline V gene data show CDR1 as SGHAT and CDR2 as FQNNGV. Sequences were obtained from naive CD4+ T cells from blood. The chain employs TRBV11-2 and TRBJ2-5, with D perhaps matching TRBD1 (7 bases). This receptor was identified in a woman aged 18 to 35 in good health. The CDR3 DNA is TGTGCCAGCAGCTCAACTAGACAGGGTGCGGGGGAGACCCAGTACTTC. This sequence encodes CASSSTRQGAGETQYF.